Following are 13 T cell receptor beta chains from one sample sequenced in a study of blood T cell repertoires in COVID-19. TCRdb's copy holds only in-frame clones and misses some; the assay was immunoSEQ multiplex PCR. The profile covers around 310,000 clones, with around 87% appearing a single time and 0.8% to 1.3% taken by the ten largest. The sample consisted of peripheral blood. These receptors were taken from a woman aged 40 to 50 with COVID-19, enrolled during active disease.

The chain links TRBV5-1 to TRBJ1-5; the match to TRBD1 covers 9 bases. V lost 0 bases to trimming and J lost 5 bases; unmatched junction nucleotides: 6. Germline values: CDR1 SGHRS, CDR2 YFSETQ. The CDR3 runs 16 residues. CDR3: CASSLEPGQGDQPQHF. The DNA of the CDR3 is TGCGCCAGCAGCTTGGAACCGGGACAGGGTGATCAGCCCCAGCATTTT.

V gene TRBV13 combines with J gene TRBJ1-1; 7 nucleotides align to TRBD1. Germline V gives CDR1 PRHDT, CDR2 FYEKMQ (reference sequence). This CDR3 comprises 14 residues. The V and J ends lost 5 bases and 0 bases, in that order; junction bases with no gene match: 3. DNA for the CDR3: TGTGCCAGCAGCCCGGGACAGATGAACACTGAAGCTTTCTTT. Translated: CASSPGQMNTEAFF.

The chain is built from TRBV6-5 and TRBJ1-1, with unresolved D. Germline values: CDR1 MNHEY, CDR2 SVGAGI. V was trimmed by 1 base and J by 1 base, leaving 7 bases between them. The CDR3 spans 14 residues. The CDR3 DNA is TGTGCCAGCAGTTACTATGAGGGGAACACTGAAGCTTTCTTT. Its translation is CASSYYEGNTEAFF.

The chain is built from TRBV5-1 and TRBJ1-2; no reliable D call. V was clipped by 1 base and J by 8 bases, with 12 bases between them. Germline V gives CDR1 SGHRS, CDR2 YFSETQ. The CDR3 runs 13 residues. CDR3 nucleotide sequence: TGCGCCAGCAGCTTGAACAGCGCGGGGGGCTACACCTTC. Translation gives CASSLNSAGGYTF. The full variable domain, completed using reference TRBV5-1 and TRBJ1-2, is KAGVTQTPRYLIKTRGQQVTLSCSPISGHRSVSWYQQTPGQGLQFLFEYFSETQRNKGNFPGRFSGRQFSNSRSEMNVSTLELGDSALYLCASSLNSAGGYTFGSGTRLTVV.

The table lists this clone with a few counts. This chain's CDR3 is CASSPVNRNTEAFF. CDR3 in DNA: TGTGCCAGCAGCCCGGTAAATCGGAACACTGAAGCTTTCTTT. The chain carries TRBV7-9 and TRBJ1-1; no clear D. CDR1 is SEHNR, CDR2 FQNEAQ, per germline (reference sequence). V dropped 5 bases and J dropped 1 base, with 11 bases sitting between them. The CDR3 has 14 amino acids.

CDR3 sequence: CASSFGVSSAHEQFF. The DNA for the CDR3 is TGTGCCAGCAGTTTCGGGGTTTCTAGCGCCCATGAGCAGTTCTTC. This sequence joins TRBV27 and TRBJ2-1, with a weak D call TRBD2 (6 bases). CDR1 is MNHEY, CDR2 SMNVEV, per germline (reference sequence). This CDR3 has 15 residues. Trimming shortened V by 3 bases and J by 8 bases, and 17 bases separated the two germline ends.

The chain links TRBV19 to TRBJ2-7, with 9 positions matching TRBD2. The CDR3 contains 14 residues. With 4 bases clipped from V and 5 bases from J, the junction kept 6 bases outside the gene matches. Germline lookup yields CDR1 LNHDA and CDR2 SQIVND (reference sequence). The DNA of the CDR3 is TGTGCCAGTAGTACTACGGGACTAGCCCACGAGCAGTACTTC. Translating it yields CASSTTGLAHEQYF.

This clone was recorded once. The CDR3 sequence is CASSDQGQANNSPLHF. CDR3 sequence (DNA): TGTGCCAGCAGCGACCAGGGACAAGCTAATAATTCACCCCTCCACTTT. V and J are TRBV5-8 and TRBJ1-6; D might be TRBD1 (6 bases). Germline CDR1 reads SGHTS; CDR2 reads YDEGEE. Trimming stripped 4 bases from V and 5 bases from J, with 16 bases between. This CDR3 region has 16 residues.

This clone was seen only once. V gene TRBV24-1 combines with J gene TRBJ2-3; possibly TRBD2 for D (5 bases). CDR3 length equals 17 residues. Trimming took 2 bases from V and 2 from J, leaving 16 bases between them. Germline V gene lookup returns CDR1 KGHDR and CDR2 SFDVKD. The CDR3 nucleotides read TGTGCCACCAGTGATTCGGACGGGCGGGCCGACACAGATACGCAGTATTTT. Its protein is CATSDSDGRADTDTQYF.

This clone was seen only a few times. The chain is built from TRBV5-6 and TRBJ1-2, with 8 nucleotides matching TRBD1. Germline CDR1 and CDR2: SGHDT and YYEEEE. The CDR3 contains 16 residues. Trimming at V came to 4 bases and at J to 0 bases, leaving 8 bases not matched to a gene. Written as DNA, the CDR3 is TGTGCCAGCAGCCAAAGTGGGACAGGATCTAACTATGGCTACACCTTC. It encodes CASSQSGTGSNYGYTF.

This clone has just a few counts. The chain joins TRBV5-1 to TRBJ2-7; D gene unclear. This CDR3 spans 13 amino acids. Per germline, CDR1 SGHRS and CDR2 YFSETQ. Trimming removed 1 base at V and 1 base at J, with 6 bases between. The CDR3 here is CASSLTDSYEQYF. In DNA form, the CDR3 reads TGCGCCAGCAGCTTGACAGATTCCTACGAGCAGTACTTC.

This chain connects TRBV5-1 to TRBJ2-2; unclear D gene. V gave up 3 bases and J gave up 2 bases, with 5 bases separating them. Germline loops: CDR1 SGHRS, CDR2 YFSETQ. This CDR3 is 13 amino acids long. CDR3 nucleotides: TGCGCCAGCAGCTCCTTCAACACCGGGGAGCTGTTTTTT. Translated: CASSSFNTGELFF. The full variable domain, its missing parts supplied by reference TRBV5-1 and TRBJ2-2, is KAGVTQTPRYLIKTRGQQVTLSCSPISGHRSVSWYQQTPGQGLQFLFEYFSETQRNKGNFPGRFSGRQFSNSRSEMNVSTLELGDSALYLCASSSFNTGELFFGEGSRLTVL.

This rearrangement joins TRBV5-1 to TRBJ2-1; possible D gene TRBD1, 6 bases. The CDR3 totals 14 residues. V lost 1 base and J 8 bases, leaving 13 bases between the germline ends. Germline CDR1 SGHRS, CDR2 YFSETQ. CDR3 protein: CASSLTGKDYEQFF. The CDR3 bases are TGCGCCAGCAGCTTGACAGGGAAAGATTATGAGCAGTTCTTC.